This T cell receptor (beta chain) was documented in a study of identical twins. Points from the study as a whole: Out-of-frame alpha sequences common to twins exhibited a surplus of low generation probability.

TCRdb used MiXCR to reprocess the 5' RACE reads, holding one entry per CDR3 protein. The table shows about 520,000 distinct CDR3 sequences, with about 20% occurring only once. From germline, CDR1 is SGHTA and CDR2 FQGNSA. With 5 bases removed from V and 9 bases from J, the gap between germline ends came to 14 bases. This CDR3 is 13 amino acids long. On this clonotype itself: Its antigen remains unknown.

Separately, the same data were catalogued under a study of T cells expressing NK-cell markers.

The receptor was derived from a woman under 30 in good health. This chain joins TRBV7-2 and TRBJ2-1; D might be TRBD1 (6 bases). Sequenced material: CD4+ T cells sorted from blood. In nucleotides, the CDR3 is TGTGCCAGCAGCCAATACAGGGTGGGTGAGCAGTTCTTC. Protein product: CASSQYRVGEQFF.